The clone carrying this T cell receptor (beta chain) was counted between two and nine times. Its antigen is as yet unknown. The sample is drawn from a study of T cells in Graves' hyperthyroidism and ophthalmopathy. The wider study: Sampling of peripheral blood happened at initial diagnosis, prior to any treatment.

Study conclusions and caveats: Blood also contained most expanded thyroid clonotypes above 0.001. Ophthalmopathy cases were set apart from stable hyperthyroidism by a 13 V-J model.

The CDR3 contains 17 residues. V was pared by 0 bases and J by 2 bases, with 9 bases of the junction left unmatched. From RNA transcripts, TCR beta CDR3 regions were amplified. The HTBI set primed first-round TCR CDR3 RT-PCR. TCRdb re-derived calls from the multiplex PCR reads in MiXCR, one entry per CDR3 protein. Of about 420,000 distinct CDR3 sequences detected, around 16% appear once; the ten largest clones hold roughly an eighth. The chain uses TRBV12-3 or TRBV12-4 and TRBJ1-2; 7 nucleotides line up with TRBD1. This receptor was taken from a woman aged 18 to 35 with Graves' hyperthyroidism. Sample: blood. CDR3 DNA: TGTGCCAGCAGTTTAGCGCTGGGCCAGGGGGTAAACTATGGCTACACCTTC. Translating gives CASSLALGQGVNYGYTF.